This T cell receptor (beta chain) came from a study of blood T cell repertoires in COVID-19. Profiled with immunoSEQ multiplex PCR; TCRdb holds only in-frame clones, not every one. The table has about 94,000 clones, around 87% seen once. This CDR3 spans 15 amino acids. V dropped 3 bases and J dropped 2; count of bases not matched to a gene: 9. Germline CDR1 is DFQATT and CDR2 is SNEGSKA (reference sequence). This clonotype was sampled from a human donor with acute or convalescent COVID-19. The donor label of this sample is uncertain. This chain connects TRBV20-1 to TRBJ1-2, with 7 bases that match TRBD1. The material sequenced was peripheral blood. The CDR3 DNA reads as TGCAGTGCTAGTGGGGCAGGGGGGATGAACTATGGCTACACCTTC. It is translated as CSASGAGGMNYGYTF.